These 26 T cell receptor beta chains came from one sample sequenced in a study of cytomegalovirus exposure and HLA in healthy donors. The PCR was carried out with 60 Vbeta primers and 13 Jbeta primers. Using immunoSEQ multiplex PCR, the repertoire was profiled, and TCRdb retains in-frame clones only, with some absent. The data show roughly 31,000 clones, 62% seen once. Sequencing used PBMCs. The receptors derive from a male donor in good health and CMV-seropositive.

The V gene is TRBV5-1, the J gene TRBJ1-3; 9 positions agree with TRBD1. Germline V CDR1 and CDR2: SGHRS, YFSETQ. Germline trimming cut 4 bases from V and 4 bases from J; bases unmatched to any gene: 9. There are 16 residues in the CDR3. The CDR3 nucleotides are TGCGCCAGCAGCCCCCTCGGACAGGGGCTGGGAAACACCATATATTTT. As protein: CASSPLGQGLGNTIYF.

The chain uses TRBV30 and TRBJ2-1; D gene unclear. Looked up from germline, CDR1 is GTSNPN and CDR2 is SVGIG (reference sequence). The CDR3 runs 15 residues. Deletions cut 4 bases from V and 0 bases from J, with 13 bases between. The CDR3 sequence: CAWMGASSSYNEQFF. CDR3 nucleotides: TGTGCCTGGATGGGCGCTTCAAGCTCCTACAATGAGCAGTTCTTC. Full variable domain (outside the CDR3, taken from reference TRBV30 and TRBJ2-1): SQTIHQWPATLVQPVGSPLSLECTVEGTSNPNLYWYRQAAGRGLQLLFYSVGIGQISSEVPQNLSASRPQDRQFILSSKKLLLSDSGFYLCAWMGASSSYNEQFFGPGTRLTVL.

This chain uses TRBV10-1 with TRBJ2-1; 10 positions match TRBD1. The CDR3 contains 16 residues. V trimming: 4 bases; J trimming: 9 bases; junction bases outside the gene matches: 12. The V gene's germline CDR1 is WNHNN and CDR2 SYGVQD (reference sequence). DNA of the CDR3: TGCGCCAGCAGTGCGACCGGGACAGGGGAGAAGGCTGAGCAGTTCTTC. Protein sequence: CASSATGTGEKAEQFF.

This clone was seen a handful of times. This chain uses TRBV27 with TRBJ1-6; possibly TRBD1 for D (6 bases). The CDR3 sequence is 15 residues long. Trimming shortened V by 7 bases and J by 7 bases, and 17 bases separated the two germline ends. Germline V gene data show CDR1 as MNHEY and CDR2 as SMNVEV (reference sequence). The CDR3 DNA follows: TGTGCCAGCACCTACAGGGAAGCGAGCAATTCACCCCTCCACTTT. Encoded protein: CASTYREASNSPLHF.

The chain couples TRBV10-3 to TRBJ2-7; a weak D match, TRBD2 (5 bases). The CDR3 totals 12 residues. Germline assignment: CDR1 ENHRY and CDR2 SYGVKD. V shed 8 bases and J shed 5 bases, with 13 bases lying between them. CDR3 amino acids: CAIGRLTDEQYF. The CDR3, as DNA: TGTGCCATCGGGAGACTAACAGACGAGCAGTACTTC.

CDR3 sequence: CASSLGGNNEKLFF. The CDR3 DNA is TGCGCCAGCAGCCTCGGGGGGAATAATGAAAAACTGTTTTTT. The chain uses TRBV5-1 and TRBJ1-4; a possible D gene is TRBD1 (5 bases). This CDR3 region has 14 residues. The germline gives CDR1 SGHRS, CDR2 YFSETQ. V lost 4 bases and J lost 4, with 11 bases in between.

V is TRBV5-1 and J is TRBJ1-2, with TRBD1 matching 8 bases. The trim removed 4 bases at V and 8 bases at J, leaving 10 bases unmatched. Per the germline V gene, CDR1 is SGHRS and CDR2 is YFSETQ. This CDR3 contains 14 residues. CDR3 nucleotides: TGCGCCAGCAGCCAGGACAGGGTCGGCAGCGGCTACACCTTC. Its translation: CASSQDRVGSGYTF.

This clone was seen a handful of times. This chain links TRBV19 with TRBJ2-5; a possible D gene is TRBD2 (5 bases). This CDR3 has 14 amino acids. Germline V gene lookup returns CDR1 LNHDA and CDR2 SQIVND (reference sequence). The V and J ends lost 4 bases and 2 bases respectively, with 11 bases between them. The CDR3 DNA reads as TGTGCCAGTAGTACGGGAAATCAACAAGAGACCCAGTACTTC. Translating it yields CASSTGNQQETQYF.

This clone was seen only a few times. The J gene is TRBJ1-4, the V gene TRBV30, with D possibly matching TRBD1 (5 bases). CDR1 is GTSNPN, CDR2 SVGIG, per germline (reference sequence). CDR3 size: 14 residues. Trimming pared 8 bases from V and 0 bases from J, leaving 13 bases between. The CDR3 region has the DNA TGTGCCACCAGACAGCTTGCAACTAATGAAAAACTGTTTTTT. It is translated as CATRQLATNEKLFF.

V and J are TRBV7-9 and TRBJ2-7, with 10 bases lining up with TRBD2. Germline trimming cut 5 bases from V and 6 bases from J; bases unmatched to any gene: 7. The germline V gene encodes CDR1 SEHNR and CDR2 FQNEAQ (reference sequence). The CDR3 is 14 amino acids. The CDR3, as DNA: TGTGCCAGCAGCGATCTAGCGGGAGTAAGCGAGCAGTACTTC. Its translation is CASSDLAGVSEQYF.

The chain links TRBV6-1 to TRBJ2-1, with a tentative D call TRBD2 (6 bases). The CDR3 contains 11 residues. With 6 bases removed from V and 8 bases from J, the gap between germline ends came to 8 bases. Germline V gene data show CDR1 as MNHNS and CDR2 as SASEGT. CDR3 nucleotides: TGTGCCAGCAGACTAGCATATGAGCAGTTCTTC. As protein: CASRLAYEQFF.

This rearrangement joins TRBV2 to TRBJ1-1; the match to TRBD1 covers 8 bases. The V segment lost 7 bases and the J segment 7 bases; nucleotides outside the gene matches: 11. The CDR3 sequence is 14 residues long. Germline V gives CDR1 SNHLY, CDR2 FYNNEI. Here the CDR3 DNA reads TGTGCCAGCAACCCGGACAGGGCGTTTAATGAAGCTTTCTTT. It codes for CASNPDRAFNEAFF.

The chain carries TRBV15 and TRBJ1-2; D uncertain. Germline loops: CDR1 LNHNV, CDR2 YYDKDF (reference sequence). This CDR3 contains 13 residues. Trimming cost V 0 bases and J 5 bases, with 7 bases left between them. CDR3 sequence: CATSRDSSYGYTF. The CDR3 DNA sequence: TGTGCCACCAGCAGAGACAGTTCTTATGGCTACACCTTC.

This clone appeared a few times. V gene TRBV2 combines with J gene TRBJ2-7; 7 bases match TRBD1. CDR1 and CDR2 from the germline V gene are SNHLY and FYNNEI. This CDR3 comprises 13 residues. Germline trimming cut 4 bases from V and 4 bases from J; bases unmatched to any gene: 4. The CDR3 region has the DNA TGTGCCAGCAGTGGGGGACAGAAATACGAGCAGTACTTC. Protein product: CASSGGQKYEQYF.

J is TRBJ1-5 and V is TRBV5-1, with 8 positions matching TRBD1. There are 15 residues in the CDR3. Germline CDR1 is SGHRS and CDR2 is YFSETQ. V trimming: 3 bases; J trimming: 4 bases; junction bases outside the gene matches: 6. The CDR3 here is CASSCSDRVNQPQHF. DNA of the CDR3: TGCGCCAGCAGCTGCTCGGACAGGGTGAATCAGCCCCAGCATTTT.

The chain has TRBV2 and TRBJ2-7; the match to TRBD1 covers 7 bases. This CDR3 is built from 12 residues. The germline CDR1 and CDR2 sequences are SNHLY and FYNNEI. V gave up 6 bases and J gave up 7 bases; unmatched junction bases: 6. Here the CDR3 reads CASRRDRGEQYF. For the CDR3, the DNA is TGTGCCAGCAGACGGGACAGAGGGGAGCAGTACTTC.

The chain is built from TRBV5-1 and TRBJ2-1, with 13 bases matching TRBD2. The J segment lost 8 bases and the V segment lost 5 bases, leaving 1 base of the junction unmatched. CDR1 SGHRS and CDR2 YFSETQ come from the germline V gene. The CDR3 loop spans 13 amino acids. The CDR3 protein is CASRTSGRHEQFF. CDR3 nucleotides: TGCGCCAGCAGGACTAGCGGGAGGCATGAGCAGTTCTTC.

The chain couples TRBV5-1 to TRBJ1-2, with 10 nucleotides matching TRBD1. Germline assignment: CDR1 SGHRS and CDR2 YFSETQ. The CDR3 length is 14 residues. With 0 bases clipped from V and 7 bases from J, the junction kept 3 bases outside the gene matches. CDR3 DNA: TGCGCCAGCAGCTTGGCCGGGACAGGGGTTGGCTACACCTTC. Protein sequence: CASSLAGTGVGYTF.

The chain couples TRBV9 to TRBJ2-2, with 14 bases lining up with TRBD2. The germline gives CDR1 SGDLS, CDR2 YYNGEE. The V gene end was trimmed by 4 bases and the J gene end by 5 bases; junction bases not matched to a gene: 4. This CDR3 comprises 16 residues. The CDR3 DNA follows: TGTGCCAGCAGCCCTGGGACTAGCGGGGGTACCGGGGAGCTGTTTTTT. Translation gives CASSPGTSGGTGELFF.

A single count supports this clone. One end of the junction does not line up with germline, which may come from a read error. The chain recombines TRBV18 with TRBJ2-5; D is undetermined. Germline-derived CDR1 and CDR2 are KGHSH and LQKENI. This CDR3 is built from 12 residues. As DNA, the CDR3 is TGTGCCAGCTCATTGTACCAAGAGGCCCAGTACTTC. This sequence encodes CASSLYQEAQYF.

The CDR3 here is CASRARGGNQPQHF. The CDR3 bases are TGTGCCAGCAGGGCCAGGGGCGGCAATCAGCCCCAGCATTTT. The rearrangement uses TRBV28 and TRBJ1-5, with D maybe TRBD1 (6 bases). The CDR3 length is 14 residues. Per the germline V gene, CDR1 is MDHEN and CDR2 is SYDVKM. Trimming pared 6 bases from V and 2 bases from J, leaving 11 bases between.

The chain employs TRBV5-1 and TRBJ2-5, with a tentative D call TRBD2 (6 bases). CDR1 SGHRS and CDR2 YFSETQ come from the germline V gene. The CDR3 extends over 13 amino acids. V lost 2 bases and J lost 7, with 12 bases in between. In DNA form, the CDR3 reads TGCGCCAGCAGCTTATCTAGCGAGGGGACCCAGTACTTC. It codes for CASSLSSEGTQYF.

This chain joins TRBV11-1 and TRBJ1-3; maybe TRBD1 (6 bases). V was trimmed by 5 bases and J by 4 bases, leaving 12 bases between them. Germline V lookup: CDR1 SGHAT, CDR2 FQDESV (reference sequence). The CDR3 extends over 14 amino acids. CDR3 nucleotides: TGTGCCAGCAGCGAAAGGACAGCAGGAAACACCATATATTTT. Protein sequence: CASSERTAGNTIYF.

The rearrangement links TRBV5-1 to TRBJ1-1; perhaps TRBD1 as D (6 bases). The CDR3 runs 13 residues. Per the germline V gene, CDR1 is SGHRS and CDR2 is YFSETQ. The V gene lost 5 bases and the J gene lost 6 bases, with 14 bases spanning the gap. The CDR3 sequence: CASSHQGWPEAFF. CDR3 nucleotides: TGCGCCAGCAGTCATCAGGGGTGGCCTGAAGCTTTCTTT.

The chain is built from TRBV5-6 and TRBJ2-5; no firm D call. Trimming cost V 0 bases and J 0 bases, with 6 bases left between them. Per germline, CDR1 SGHDT and CDR2 YYEEEE. CDR3 size: 14 residues. This CDR3 reads CASSLGAYQETQYF. Written as DNA, the CDR3 is TGTGCCAGCAGCTTGGGGGCGTACCAAGAGACCCAGTACTTC.

This clone has just a few counts. The rearrangement uses TRBV6-5 and TRBJ1-2, with TRBD1 identical over 10 bases. J lost 8 bases, V lost 6 bases, and 9 bases had no gene match. The CDR3 consists of 14 residues. Germline CDR1 MNHEY, CDR2 SVGAGI. CDR3 residues: CASRAGTGAFGYTF. CDR3 sequence (DNA): TGTGCCAGCAGGGCCGGGACAGGGGCATTCGGCTACACCTTC.